Listed below are T cell receptor beta chains from one sample, sequenced in a study of chemoradiotherapy in HPV16-positive cancers. Some clones are missing from TCRdb's copy, which holds only in-frame ones; the method was immunoSEQ multiplex PCR. Seen here are about 32,000 clones, roughly 88% observed once, and the top ten hold 4.5% to 6%. Sample: blood, taken from a patient who underwent chemoradiotherapy. Receptor source: a human donor with HPV-associated anogenital cancer. The CDR3 runs from the conserved cysteine through the conserved F or W. A D gene is named only where the DNA matches it firmly. Some rows mark clone size as missing; the rest say once, few, many or name a class of expanded clone.

J	size	D	V	DNA	CDR3
TRBJ1-2	NA	TRBD1	TRBV7-9	TGTGCCAGCAGCTCGACAGGGCTCTATGGCTACACCTTC	CASSSTGLYGYTF
TRBJ1-2	NA	NA	TRBV28	TGTGCCAGCAGTATTACAGGGATCAGGTCTAATCACTATGGCTACACCTTC	CASSITGIRSNHYGYTF
TRBJ1-1	NA	TRBD1	TRBV27	TGTGCCAGCAGTCCCAGGACTGGGACAGCTATGAACACTGAAGCTTTCTTT	CASSPRTGTAMNTEAFF
TRBJ1-5	NA	TRBD1	TRBV27	TGTGCCAGCCGACCCCCCGGGACAGGGAATAATCAGCCCCAGCATTTT	CASRPPGTGNNQPQHF
TRBJ2-3	NA	NA	TRBV9	TGTGCCAGCAGCGTAAACACGCAGTATTTT	CASSVNTQYF
TRBJ1-6	NA	NA	TRBV19	TGTGCCAGTGGCGGACCGACAGCTTCACGGGTCTCACCCCTCCACTTT	CASGGPTASRVSPLHF
TRBJ1-1	once	NA	TRBV11-2	TGTGCCAGCAGCTTAGATGGGGCCAGGGGAGGAACTGAAGCTTTCTTT	CASSLDGARGGTEAFF
TRBJ2-7	NA	NA	TRBV28	TGTGCCAGCAGTTCGCCGTGGAGGAACGAGCAGTACTTC	CASSSPWRNEQYF
TRBJ2-3	NA	TRBD2	TRBV29-1	TGCAGCGCTGGGCGGGGGGGTTCAGATACGCAGTATTTT	CSAGRGGSDTQYF
TRBJ2-7	NA	TRBD1	TRBV28	TGTGCCAGCAGTTTACAGGGGGCGCGGGACGAGCAGTACTTC	CASSLQGARDEQYF
TRBJ1-2	few	NA	TRBV25-1	TGTGCCAGCAGTGATGGGGGGGCCGTATCCTATGGCTACACCTTC	CASSDGGAVSYGYTF
TRBJ2-7	NA	NA	TRBV21-1	TGTGCCAGCAGCAAAGGCGGAGGGAGTAATAGTATCCACGAGCAGTACTTC	CASSKGGGSNSIHEQYF
TRBJ2-5	few	NA	TRBV5-1	TGCGCCAGCAAGGGGTTTCCCACGGAACTGACTCAAGAGACCCAGTACTTC	CASKGFPTELTQETQYF
TRBJ2-5	NA	TRBD2	TRBV19	TGTGCCAGTAGTGCCTCCGGGACTAGGGGGGGAGAGACCCAGTACTTC	CASSASGTRGGETQYF
TRBJ1-2	NA	TRBD1	TRBV30	TGTGCCTGGACAGAACAGGGGACCTATGGCTACACCTTC	CAWTEQGTYGYTF
TRBJ1-6	NA	NA	TRBV2	TGTGCCAGCCTGAGACAGAACAATTCACCCCTCCACTTT	CASLRQNNSPLHF